These 27 T cell receptor beta chains share one sample of origin, sequenced in a study of T cell responses to AZD1222 COVID-19 vaccine. The assay was immunoSEQ multiplex PCR, and TCRdb's table has in-frame clones only and misses some. Of about 150,000 clones listed, over 75% are singletons. Sequencing was performed on peripheral blood, taken on day 0 of AZD1222 vaccination. The receptors come from an adult in good health.

In the case of this clone: Its ends do not fully match the called genes, so a read error is possible. CDR3 coding DNA: TGTGCTAGCAGCTTCGCGACGGGGGAGACCCAGTACTTC. This codes for CASSFATGETQYF. The chain couples TRBV7-7 to TRBJ2-5; a weak D match, TRBD2 (5 bases). CDR1 is SSHAT and CDR2 is FNYEAQ in the germline V gene (reference sequence). The CDR3 is 13 amino acids.

The V and J genes are TRBV27 and TRBJ2-7, with TRBD2 identical over 10 bases. Germline V gene data show CDR1 as MNHEY and CDR2 as SMNVEV (reference sequence). The CDR3 runs 16 residues. Trimming at V came to 5 bases and at J to 0 bases, leaving 7 bases not matched to a gene. This CDR3 is CASSPTSGEISYEQYF. CDR3 DNA sequence: TGTGCCAGCAGTCCAACTAGCGGGGAGATCTCCTACGAGCAGTACTTC.

V usage is TRBV7-6 and J usage is TRBJ2-7, with D tentatively TRBD2 (5 bases). There are 12 residues in the CDR3. V lost 3 bases and J 5 bases, leaving 8 bases between the germline ends. Germline V gives CDR1 SGHVS, CDR2 FNYEAQ. In DNA, the CDR3 is TGTGCCAGCAGCTTCGCCGGGGACGAGCAGTACTTC. Its protein product is CASSFAGDEQYF.

This chain uses TRBV4-3 with TRBJ2-7; weak D call: TRBD1 (6 bases). Germline CDR1 LGHNA, CDR2 YSLEER. The V end lost 0 bases, the J end lost 3 bases, and 15 bases lay between the germline ends. The CDR3 is 16 residues long. CDR3 nucleotides: TGCGCCAGCAGCCAAGATCGTTCAGGGGTGGGCTACGAGCAGTACTTC. Translated: CASSQDRSGVGYEQYF.

This rearrangement joins TRBV28 to TRBJ1-1, with D possibly being TRBD1 (5 bases). Between the trimmed V and J ends, which lost 2 bases and 2 bases, there was a span of 18 bases. This CDR3 has 17 residues. The germline V gene encodes CDR1 MDHEN and CDR2 SYDVKM. CDR3 nucleotide sequence: TGTGCCAGCAGTTTAGTGGGCAGGGTTAGAACAAACACTGAAGCTTTCTTT. This gives the protein CASSLVGRVRTNTEAFF.

This chain connects TRBV13 to TRBJ2-1, with TRBD2 matching 8 bases. The germline gives CDR1 PRHDT, CDR2 FYEKMQ (reference sequence). The CDR3 is 16 residues long. The junction had 6 bases not matched to a gene; V was cut back by 5 bases and J by 0 bases. The CDR3 coding sequence is TGTGCCAGCAGCGGTCGGGAGGGCCTCTCCTACAATGAGCAGTTCTTC. This codes for CASSGREGLSYNEQFF.

This clone occurred once. The chain uses TRBV12-3 or TRBV12-4 and TRBJ1-1; D remains unclear. This CDR3 spans 10 amino acids. Trimming pared 3 bases from V and 12 bases from J, leaving 8 bases between. Here the CDR3 reads CASSFSPSFF. In DNA, the CDR3 is TGTGCCAGCAGTTTTTCCCCATCTTTCTTT.

The rearrangement uses TRBV7-9 and TRBJ2-3, with D hard to call. Germline V gives CDR1 SEHNR, CDR2 FQNEAQ (reference sequence). CDR3 size: 13 residues. V shed 7 bases and J shed 0 bases, with 8 bases lying between them. As DNA, the CDR3 is TGTGCCAGCACCAAGTGGAGCACAGATACGCAGTATTTT. Residues: CASTKWSTDTQYF.

The count of this clone is one. V is TRBV28 and J is TRBJ1-4; D not resolved. The V gene's germline CDR1 is MDHEN and CDR2 SYDVKM. This CDR3 comprises 13 residues. Trimming cost V 8 bases and J 8 bases, with 15 bases left between them. For the CDR3, the DNA is TGTGCCAGCGCCCGCAGCATTAAGGAAAAACTGTTTTTT. This codes for CASARSIKEKLFF.

The chain is built from TRBV27 and TRBJ2-3, with D unresolved. Germline CDR1 reads MNHEY; CDR2 reads SMNVEV (reference sequence). V was clipped by 5 bases and J by 3 bases, with 6 bases between them. This CDR3 has 12 residues. CDR3 protein: CASSDVTDTQYF. The CDR3 DNA reads TGTGCCAGCAGTGATGTGACAGATACGCAGTATTTT.

This clone was detected a few times. This chain links TRBV10-3 with TRBJ1-1; tentatively, D is TRBD1 (6 bases). Germline V gene lookup returns CDR1 ENHRY and CDR2 SYGVKD. This CDR3 spans 15 amino acids. V was pared by 6 bases and J by 4 bases, with 18 bases between. The CDR3 here is CAIRVSTGTSTEAFF. The DNA of the CDR3 is TGTGCCATCAGAGTTTCCACAGGGACAAGCACTGAAGCTTTCTTT.

This clone was counted once. The chain combines TRBV24-1 with TRBJ2-3; TRBD2 aligns across 12 bases. This CDR3 spans 16 amino acids. With V trimmed by 3 bases and J by 6 bases, 6 bases remained unmatched. Germline assignment: CDR1 KGHDR and CDR2 SFDVKD. The CDR3 loop is CATSDRLAGDRDTQYF. CDR3 DNA: TGTGCCACCAGTGATCGACTAGCGGGAGATAGGGATACGCAGTATTTT.

The rearrangement links TRBV28 to TRBJ1-2; D unclear. V lost 5 bases, J lost 4 bases, and 14 bases lay in between. CDR3 length: 14 amino acids. Germline V gives CDR1 MDHEN, CDR2 SYDVKM. In nucleotides, the CDR3 is TGTGCCAGCAGTCCCCCCTCGACGAGCTATGGCTACACCTTC. Residues: CASSPPSTSYGYTF.

The chain joins TRBV27 to TRBJ1-2; D is perhaps TRBD1 (5 bases). Trimming stripped 5 bases from V and 6 bases from J, with 13 bases between. The length of the CDR3 is 13 residues. Germline lookup yields CDR1 MNHEY and CDR2 SMNVEV (reference sequence). The CDR3 protein is CASSPLEGHGYTF. The CDR3 coding sequence is TGTGCCAGCAGTCCCCTGGAGGGGCATGGCTACACCTTC.

To note about this clone: The sample has other DNA sequences that encode this CDR3 too. This chain links TRBV19 with TRBJ1-1; unclear D gene. The CDR3 covers 13 residues. Trimming removed 4 bases at V and 0 bases at J, with 6 bases between. From germline, CDR1 is LNHDA and CDR2 SQIVND (reference sequence). CDR3 coding DNA: TGTGCCAGTAGTAGGTCACTGAACACTGAAGCTTTCTTT. The encoded protein is CASSRSLNTEAFF.

This rearrangement joins TRBV9 to TRBJ1-1; 7 bases line up with TRBD1. Trimming at V came to 0 bases and at J to 1 base, leaving 12 bases not matched to a gene. The CDR3 has 18 residues. Germline CDR1 is SGDLS and CDR2 is YYNGEE. The chain's CDR3 is CASSVVVAGGRGNTEAFF. CDR3 coding DNA: TGTGCCAGCAGCGTAGTAGTCGCAGGGGGGCGAGGGAACACTGAAGCTTTCTTT.

The chain is built from TRBV19 and TRBJ1-5; 9 bases match TRBD1. The CDR3 length is 16 residues. V shed 6 bases and J 2 bases; nucleotides not matched to a gene: 8. CDR1 is LNHDA and CDR2 is SQIVND in the germline V gene (reference sequence). The CDR3 protein is CASRRTGEIGNQPQHF. For the CDR3, the DNA is TGTGCCAGTAGACGGACAGGGGAGATTGGCAATCAGCCCCAGCATTTT.

The chain carries TRBV4-1 and TRBJ2-1; D uncertain. V lost 0 bases and J lost 0, with 6 bases in between. The CDR3 has 15 amino acids. CDR1 and CDR2 from the germline V gene are MGHRA and YSYEKL. In DNA form, the CDR3 reads TGCGCCAGCAGCCAAGATGTGAGCTCCTACAATGAGCAGTTCTTC. It yields the protein CASSQDVSSYNEQFF.

The chain employs TRBV3-1 (or the pseudogene TRBV3-2) and TRBJ2-1, with 9 bases identical to TRBD2. Germline CDR1 and CDR2: LGHDT and YNNKEL (reference sequence). The CDR3 sequence is 18 residues long. Trimming took 0 bases from V and 4 from J; bases not matched to a gene: 10. CDR3 sequence reads: CASSQDWASGMFYNEQFF. The CDR3 coding sequence is TGTGCCAGCAGCCAAGATTGGGCTAGCGGGATGTTTTACAATGAGCAGTTCTTC.

The count of this clone is one. The chain employs TRBV3-1 (or the pseudogene TRBV3-2) and TRBJ1-1; no clear D gene. V lost 5 bases, J lost 0 bases, and 7 bases lay in between. From germline, CDR1 is LGHDT and CDR2 YNNKEL (reference sequence). The CDR3 extends over 13 amino acids. The CDR3 region is CASSSVMNTEAFF. The DNA for the CDR3 is TGTGCCAGCAGCTCAGTTATGAACACTGAAGCTTTCTTT.

This chain links TRBV28 with TRBJ2-1, with TRBD2 identical over 11 bases. The junction had 6 bases not matched to a gene; V was cut back by 5 bases and J by 3 bases. CDR1 is MDHEN and CDR2 is SYDVKM in the germline V gene. This CDR3 spans 16 amino acids. CDR3 in DNA: TGTGCCAGCAGTAGCGCCGGGACTAGCGGCTACAATGAGCAGTTCTTC. The encoded protein is CASSSAGTSGYNEQFF. The complete variable domain, with remaining parts taken from reference TRBV28 and TRBJ2-1, reads DVKVTQSSRYLVKRTGEKVFLECVQDMDHENMFWYRQDPGLGLRLIYFSYDVKMKEKGDIPEGYSVSREKKERFSLILESASTNQTSMYLCASSSAGTSGYNEQFFGPGTRLTVL.

V and J are TRBV6-2 or TRBV6-3 and TRBJ1-6, with 8 bases fitting TRBD1. Germline CDR1 reads MNHEY; CDR2 reads SVGEGT. The CDR3 spans 16 residues. V shed 2 bases and J 5 bases; nucleotides not matched to a gene: 5. CDR3 protein: CASSYAKTGDNSPLHF. CDR3 in DNA: TGTGCCAGCAGTTACGCGAAGACAGGGGATAATTCACCCCTCCACTTT.

The chain carries TRBV27 and TRBJ1-1, with D tentatively TRBD1 (6 bases). The CDR3 consists of 16 residues. In germline, CDR1 is MNHEY, CDR2 SMNVEV (reference sequence). Trimming took off 3 bases at V and 0 bases at J, with 14 bases between the two ends. CDR3 in amino acids: CASSFSQGTLNTEAFF. The DNA for the CDR3 is TGTGCCAGCAGTTTCTCACAGGGAACCCTGAACACTGAAGCTTTCTTT.

This chain connects TRBV27 to TRBJ2-3, with D unclear. Deletions cut 5 bases from V and 2 bases from J, with 8 bases between. This CDR3 region has 13 residues. The germline V gene has CDR1 MNHEY and CDR2 SMNVEV (reference sequence). In nucleotides, the CDR3 is TGTGCCAGCAGTCTCCCTGACACAGATACGCAGTATTTT. Its translation is CASSLPDTDTQYF.

This chain joins TRBV7-9 and TRBJ1-6; 9 bases are shared with TRBD1. This CDR3 spans 17 amino acids. CDR1 is SEHNR and CDR2 is FQNEAQ in the germline V gene (reference sequence). V dropped 5 bases and J dropped 4; count of bases not matched to a gene: 9. CDR3 region: CASSAWTGALYNSPLHF. CDR3 sequence (DNA): TGTGCCAGCAGCGCTTGGACAGGGGCACTTTATAATTCACCCCTCCACTTT. Using reference TRBV7-9 and TRBJ1-6 for the parts outside the CDR3, the full variable domain is DTGVSQNPRHKITKRGQNVTFRCDPISEHNRLYWYRQTLGQGPEFLTYFQNEAQLEKSRLLSDRFSAERPKGSFSTLEIQRTEQGDSAMYLCASSAWTGALYNSPLHFGNGTRLTVT.

Remarks on this clone: The junction does not match germline at one end; this may be a read error. The rearrangement joins TRBV9 to TRBJ2-1; 7 bases match TRBD2. From germline, CDR1 is SGDLS and CDR2 YYNGEE. The CDR3 is 13 amino acids. The CDR3: CASSTRDYDEQFF. In nucleotides, the CDR3 is TGTGCCAGCAGCACCCGGGACTACGATGAGCAGTTCTTC. The full variable domain, rest sourced from reference TRBV9 and TRBJ2-1, is DSGVTQTPKHLITATGQRVTLRCSPRSGDLSVYWYQQSLDQGLQFLIQYYNGEERAKGNILERFSAQQFPDLHSELNLSSLELGDSALYFCASSTRDYDEQFFGPGTRLTVL.

CDR3 in amino acids: CASSTTPNSYNEQFF. In DNA, the CDR3 is TGTGCCAGCAGCACAACACCAAACTCCTACAATGAGCAGTTCTTC. V usage is TRBV11-1 and J usage is TRBJ2-1; D remains ambiguous. V lost 5 bases and J 0 bases, leaving 11 bases between the germline ends. The CDR3 extends over 15 amino acids. Per germline, CDR1 SGHAT and CDR2 FQDESV (reference sequence).